These 5 T cell receptor beta chains were all obtained from the same sample, sequenced in a study of CD8 T cells in Susac syndrome. Reverse transcription used roughly 0.5 to 1 ug RNA and random hexamers. TCRdb called the immunoSEQ multiplex PCR reads again in MiXCR, with one record for every CDR3 protein. The data hold 140,000 or so distinct CDR3 sequences, with 90% to 96% observed a single time. Sequencing input: CD4+ T cells from PBMCs. These receptors all stem from a human donor with Susac syndrome.

This rearrangement joins TRBV7-2 to TRBJ1-2, with unresolved D. The CDR3 has 12 residues. Trimming shortened V by 5 bases and J by 5 bases, and 9 bases separated the two germline ends. CDR1 is SGHTA and CDR2 is FQGNSA in the germline V gene. In nucleotides, the CDR3 is TGTGCCAGCAGCCAACAAGAATATGGCTACACCTTC. Protein: CASSQQEYGYTF.

V gene TRBV5-1 combines with J gene TRBJ2-1, with 9 bases that match TRBD2. The V and J ends lost 7 bases and 5 bases, in that order; junction bases with no gene match: 10. In germline, CDR1 is SGHRS, CDR2 YFSETQ. CDR3 length: 15 amino acids. The CDR3 bases are TGCGCCAGCGCCCCAGCGGGAGGACGAGACAATGAGCAGTTCTTC. It translates to CASAPAGGRDNEQFF.

The chain employs TRBV29-1 and TRBJ2-7; D possibly uses TRBD1 or TRBD2 (5 bases each). Trimming left V 6 bases short and J 7 bases short, with 13 bases between. CDR1 and CDR2 (germline): SQVTM, ANQGSEA. The CDR3 runs to 11 residues. The CDR3 is CSVREPREQYF. The DNA of the CDR3 is TGCAGCGTCAGGGAGCCGCGGGAGCAGTACTTC.

V and J are TRBV6-2 or TRBV6-3 and TRBJ2-2, with 7 nucleotides matching TRBD2. Trimming at V came to 2 bases and at J to 2 bases, leaving 2 bases not matched to a gene. Per germline, CDR1 MNHEY and CDR2 SVGEGT. The CDR3 contains 15 residues. The CDR3: CASSYGTINTGELFF. The CDR3 nucleotides are TGTGCCAGCAGTTACGGGACTATAAACACCGGGGAGCTGTTTTTT.

This clonotype was recorded once. This chain uses TRBV4-2 with TRBJ1-2; D is perhaps TRBD1 (6 bases). The CDR3 totals 15 residues. V was cut by 2 bases and J by 0 bases, with 10 bases left in between. Germline loops: CDR1 LGHNA, CDR2 YNFKEQ. This chain's CDR3 is CASSQSGTTNYGYTF. The CDR3, as DNA: TGTGCCAGCAGCCAAAGCGGGACAACTAACTATGGCTACACCTTC.